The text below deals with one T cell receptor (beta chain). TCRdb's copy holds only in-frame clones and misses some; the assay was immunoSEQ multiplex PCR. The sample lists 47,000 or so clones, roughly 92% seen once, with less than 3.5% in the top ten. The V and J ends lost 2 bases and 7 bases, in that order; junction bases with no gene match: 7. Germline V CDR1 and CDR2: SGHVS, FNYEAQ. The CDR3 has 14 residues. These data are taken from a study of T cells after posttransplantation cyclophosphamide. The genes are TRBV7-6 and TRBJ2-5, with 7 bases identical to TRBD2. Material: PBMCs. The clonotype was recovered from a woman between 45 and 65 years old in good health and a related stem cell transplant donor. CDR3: CASSLLAAPGTQYF. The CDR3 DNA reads TGTGCCAGCAGCTTACTAGCGGCCCCAGGGACCCAGTACTTC.